What follows is one T cell receptor (beta chain) and its context. The clone's antigen remains unknown. No per-base quality is available; no much larger clone lies one base away. The data belong to a study of cytomegalovirus exposure and HLA in healthy donors (dated by TCRdb to about 2017). Background on the whole study: An earlier analysis of under 600 of the donors reported more than 250 Gb of sequence data and 120 million or so unique TCR beta sequences from 150 million to 200 million T cells. Genome-wide SNP genotypes for about 65% of the roughly 670 donors were used in a later genetic analysis, which treated that subset as a discovery cohort. The study used immunosequencing to profile the T cell repertoires of several hundred subjects and linked those repertoires to cytomegalovirus serostatus. A later analysis re-analyzed previously published TCR beta repertoires from several hundred donors and added high-resolution HLA genotyping to study TCR occurrence patterns. HLA typing covered class I and class II loci at four-digit resolution. An earlier analysis of approximately 630 of the donors applied high-throughput TCR beta sequencing to assess whether each TCR beta V gene segment acted as functional or pseudogenic. The number of donors typed differed by locus, with about 629-630 for A, B, C, DRB1 and DQB1, 522 for DQA1, 600 to 610 for DPA1, and some 470 for DPB1. Donor age, sex, ethnicity and CMV serostatus were compiled alongside the repertoire data. Because of strong linkage in the cohort, 4 to 6 DR-DQ haplotypes were treated as single units for association and clustering. The later analysis used no new phenotypic data to find candidate immune exposures, relying instead on TCR beta sequences and their occurrence across donors. Approximately 310 gigabases of sequencing data and around 90 million unique TCR sequences made up an early release that covered roughly 670 HLA-typed donors. The genetic ancestry cluster associated with self-reported Caucasian donors included 81% of the roughly 360 genotyped donors. The study was designed to test whether signatures of past pathogen exposure could be identified by cataloging public T cell receptors. Across some 400 genotyped donors of the cohort, an average of about 250,000 unique TCR beta nucleotide sequences per donor were sequenced, and roughly a sixth of those sequences were non-productive. In addition to the first cohort of around 670 subjects, a separate validation cohort of over 90 different subjects was used. High-throughput TCR immunosequencing, statistical association of individual TCRs with disease status, and machine learning were combined to predict cytomegalovirus infection status. All discovery cohort repertoires had been generated using a single sequencing platform.

CDR1 and CDR2 are drawn from the germline V gene (reference sequence): GTSNPN, SVGIG. V loses 1 base of germline sequence and J loses 2 bases, and the interval between the two ends is 6 bases. There are 14 amino acids in the CDR3, from cysteine to phenylalanine inclusive. Only the CDR3 part of the read is kept: 42 bases, read in frame from the first base. Overall results and qualifications from the work: Correlated functional status among segregating V segments might reflect linkage disequilibrium, but an unknown experimental factor could not be ruled out. HLA typing was unavailable for some donors at each locus, so association tests used only the typed subset. The only immune exposure information available for the cohort was CMV serostatus. The cohort was sequenced for TCR beta chains only, and without alpha or paired-chain data the features that could be detected were limited. The 87-base-pair reads could not distinguish some IMGT-functional V segments, including TRBV6-2 and TRBV6-3, so those segments were excluded. The classifier was reported to diagnose cytomegalovirus status with high specificity and sensitivity in both the original cohort and the validation cohort. A few of the identified cytomegalovirus-associated TCR beta chains were confirmed in vitro to be specific for cytomegalovirus antigens. Because counts were too low, fewer than 20 rarely observed V segments, including chromosome 9 orphons, were excluded from the earlier analysis of 587 of the donors. In an earlier analysis of roughly 500 of the donors, most TCR beta V segments appeared in productive rearrangements about 90% or about 30% of the time, broadly matching IMGT annotations. A later analysis associated 16,951 TCR beta sequences with specific HLA alleles at a false discovery rate of 0.05. The sequencing pipeline was judged likely to have produced a cluster of highly shared sequence variants as a technical artifact. In a later analysis, most CMV-associated TCR beta chains were found to appear HLA-restricted, with HLA associations seemingly driven largely by CMV exposure. A later analysis found that HLA-associated TCR beta chains were more clonally expanded and had lower generation probabilities than equally common non-associated chains. When HLA alleles, especially DR and DQ, strongly co-occurred, TCR associations were difficult to assign to individual alleles. In a later analysis, several top co-occurrence clusters were reported to appear linked to parvovirus B19, influenza, CMV and Epstein-Barr virus. According to the authors, the approach could potentially be generalized to other disease states and immunological phenotypes. A further reported finding was that TCR beta sequences accurately predicted the HLA-A and HLA-B alleles for most subjects in the first cohort. Sequencing depth was assumed to be roughly uniform across donors in the presence/absence analyses, though that assumption may not hold. While some public TCRs were present in many individuals, most TCR sequences turned up only very rarely across donors. The study listed 164 TCR beta chains as associated with cytomegalovirus. Compared with the roughly 710-donor mean, donors in an Asian-associated ancestry cluster had fewer N-insertions in productive TCRs, according to a later genetic analysis. According to a later analysis, TCR association rates differed among HLA loci, with DRB1 alleles showing the most associated TCRs and HLA-C alleles showing the fewest. In a later genetic analysis, a missense DCLRE1C variant was associated with V-gene and J-gene trimming of TCR beta chains, and the association was replicated in an independent cohort.

Library preparation used the immunoSEQ multiplex PCR assay. For the multiplex PCR, a mixture combining 60 forward primers for TCR Vbeta segments and 13 reverse primers for TCR Jbeta segments was used. Amplification of the CDR3 region of rearranged TCR beta genes was performed with a multiplex PCR assay on genomic DNA. On the Illumina HiSeq System, the amplified TCR beta libraries were sequenced as 87-base-pair reads. The paper's processing steps were these. Across the 700 or so repertoires, a later analysis counted tens of millions of unique TCR beta chains, roughly 11 million of which were shared by at least two donors. A nearest-neighbor algorithm error-corrected the raw reads and collapsed the reads into unique sequences, merging closely related sequences to remove PCR and sequencing errors. V, D and J gene segments were assigned by aligning CDR3 sequences to IMGT reference sequences. For a sequence to be retained, at least a six-nucleotide match to both a V gene segment and a J gene segment was required. A rearrangement was called productive if the CDR3 had no stop codons and remained in frame with V and J, and every other rearrangement was called non-productive. CDR3 was defined according to IMGT convention as the region running from the second conserved V-encoded cysteine to the conserved J-encoded phenylalanine. Sequences without an unambiguous match to a single V gene segment were excluded from the earlier analysis of a few hundred of the donors. An earlier analysis of about 590 of the donors classified V segments as functional when productive rearrangements were above 56.7% and as segregating when the standard deviation between donors was above 5%. A statistical classification framework was developed to diagnose cytomegalovirus status using the catalog of TCR beta chain sequences. A later analysis assigned V and J genes by comparing TCR nucleotide sequences with IMGT/GENE-DB human TR gene sequences. A later analysis assigned CDR3 sequences and most-parsimonious VDJ recombination scenarios with the TCRdist pipeline. In a later analysis, each TCR beta chain was defined by its CDR3 amino acid sequence together with its V-gene family, and reads lacking a unique V-gene family were excluded. To address suspected cross-contamination and a sequencing artifact, a later analysis removed roughly 580 highly shared, low-generation-probability nucleotide sequences. In a later analysis, a clonal expansion index was calculated for each public chain from normalized within-repertoire ranks of inferred template counts. In a later analysis, generation probabilities were computed with a VDJ recombination model fitted to out-of-frame rearrangements, and the resulting probabilities were checked against IGoR. In a later analysis, TCR-TCR, TCR-HLA and TCR-CMV co-occurrence was scored with hypergeometric tests, and a repertoire-size bias correction was applied to TCR pairs. In a later analysis, false discovery rates were estimated by permuting HLA or CMV assignments 20 times. In a later analysis, co-occurring TCRs were grouped using DBSCAN, and TCRdist sequence similarity was added for clustering within HLA-allele-positive subsets. Repertoires with fewer than 30,000 or more than 120,000 public chains were left out of co-occurrence clustering, as were about five repertoires with anomalous nucleotide sharing. TCRdb took over this immuneACCESS table, retaining in-frame rearrangements with V and J assigned. Such tables are incomplete; in checked studies, under half of the missing clones stem from an unresolved V gene, and the remainder is unexplained. That table gives V, J and clone size, and the DNA gave D and trimming. Within this sample are about 160,000 clones, with approximately 80% of them counted one time only. The ten largest make up around 3.5% of the sample.

The cohort consisted of 650 to 700 healthy bone marrow donors. Cohort members were all nominally healthy when sampled, although unrecorded immune exposures were likely present. The donor was CMV seropositive and belonged to the group of 250 to 300 seropositive cohort members. A peripheral blood sample was collected from each donor, and TCR beta sequencing was performed on peripheral blood mononuclear cells. Genomic DNA was extracted from the blood cell samples with the Qiagen DNeasy Blood Extraction Kit. Source material: PBMCs. This clonotype was obtained from a young man in good health and CMV-seropositive. The chain is assembled from TRBV30 and TRBJ1-6; the D gene is possibly TRBD1, with 5 bases matching. The encoded CDR3 is CAWSGGPYNSPLHF. The DNA sequence is TGTGCCTGGAGTGGGGGCCCCTATAATTCACCCCTCCACTTT.